These T cell receptor beta chains were read from a single sample in a study of monozygotic twins with inflammatory bowel disease. After re-calling the 5' RACE reads, TCRdb lists one entry per CDR3 protein, DNA absent. The repertoire table contains about 440,000 distinct CDR3 sequences. Sequencing was performed on blood. The receptors originated from a human donor with ulcerative colitis or Crohn's disease, or a healthy co-twin of an affected twin (not recorded which). Both conserved end residues are part of each CDR3.

TRBJ2-7	TRBV29-1	CSVENGTALGTYEQYF
TRBJ1-4	TRBV20-1	CSAKGPGNEKLFF
TRBJ1-2	TRBV19	CASGPTGQNYGYTF
TRBJ2-2	TRBV20-1	CSAQTSGTGELFF
TRBJ2-1	TRBV4-2	CASSQAWTTDNEQFF
TRBJ2-1	TRBV3-1	CASSRMVYGEQFF
TRBJ2-1	TRBV7-2	CASSPGGGGNNEQFF
TRBJ2-1	TRBV29-1	CSLTPGPANEQFF
TRBJ1-1	TRBV7-8	CASSRTVLTNTEAFF
TRBJ2-7	TRBV4-2	CASSQDKREQYF
TRBJ1-1	TRBV14	CASSQEVVWAMNTEAFF
TRBJ1-6	TRBV18	CASSRTGPPNSPLHF
TRBJ2-5	TRBV11-2	CASSSIAGGPKETQYF
TRBJ2-7	TRBV7-2	CASSLSGLVSYEQYF
TRBJ1-1	TRBV3-1	CASSQEDGGKAFF
TRBJ2-1	TRBV20-1	CSATPSGSYNEQFF
TRBJ2-7	TRBV19	CASSMRRGDSSGRLRGEQYF
TRBJ2-3	TRBV20-1	CSARDSWLAGVSDTQYF
TRBJ2-1	TRBV29-1	CSVEQLGEQFF
TRBJ1-1	TRBV5-5	CASSLAEGFGGTEAFF
TRBJ2-7	TRBV14	CASSQERARVYF
TRBJ2-2	TRBV6-2/TRBV6-3	CASSYPELGPGELFF
TRBJ2-2	TRBV12-3/TRBV12-4	CASQAGITGELFF
TRBJ2-5	TRBV5-4	CASSLFGVTSQETQYF
TRBJ2-1	TRBV5-1	CASSLDVRVYEQFF